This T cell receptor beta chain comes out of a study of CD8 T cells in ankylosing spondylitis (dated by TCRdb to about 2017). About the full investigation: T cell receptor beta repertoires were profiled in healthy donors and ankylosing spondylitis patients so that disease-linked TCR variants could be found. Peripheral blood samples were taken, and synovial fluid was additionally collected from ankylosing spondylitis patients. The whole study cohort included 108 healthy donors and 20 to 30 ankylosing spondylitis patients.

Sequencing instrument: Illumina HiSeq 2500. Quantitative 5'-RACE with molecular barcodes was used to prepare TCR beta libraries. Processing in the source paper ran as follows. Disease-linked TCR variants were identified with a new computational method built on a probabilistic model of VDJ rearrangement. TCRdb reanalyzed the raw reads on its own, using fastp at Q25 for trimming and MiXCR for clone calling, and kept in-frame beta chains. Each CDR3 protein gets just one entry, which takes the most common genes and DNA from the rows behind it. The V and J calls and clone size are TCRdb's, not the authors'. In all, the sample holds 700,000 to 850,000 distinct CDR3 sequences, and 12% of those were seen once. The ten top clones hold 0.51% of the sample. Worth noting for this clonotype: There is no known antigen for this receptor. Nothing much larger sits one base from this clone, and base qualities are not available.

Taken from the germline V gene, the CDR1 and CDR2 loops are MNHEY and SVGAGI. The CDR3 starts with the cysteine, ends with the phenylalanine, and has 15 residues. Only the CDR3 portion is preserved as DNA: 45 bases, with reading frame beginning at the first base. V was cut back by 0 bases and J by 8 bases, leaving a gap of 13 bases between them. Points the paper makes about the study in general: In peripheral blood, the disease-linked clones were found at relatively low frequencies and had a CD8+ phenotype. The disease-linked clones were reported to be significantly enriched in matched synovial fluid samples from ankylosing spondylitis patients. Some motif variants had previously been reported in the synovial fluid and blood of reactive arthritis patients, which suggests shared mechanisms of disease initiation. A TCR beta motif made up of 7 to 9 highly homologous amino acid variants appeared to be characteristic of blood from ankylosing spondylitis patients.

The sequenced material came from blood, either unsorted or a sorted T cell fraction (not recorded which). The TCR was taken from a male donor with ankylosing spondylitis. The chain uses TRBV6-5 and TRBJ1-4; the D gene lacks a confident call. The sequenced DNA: TGTGCCAGCAGTTACTCGTGGCAAAGAACCGAAAAACTGTTTTTT. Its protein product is CASSYSWQRTEKLFF.